These T cell receptor beta chains were read from a single sample in a study of a mutant IDH1 vaccine in newly diagnosed glioma. Sequencing used immunoSEQ multiplex PCR; TCRdb keeps in-frame clones, though not all of them. The sample has about 51,000 clones; about 74% are singletons. The sequencing here drew on PBMCs, taken from a glioma patient treated with radiotherapy, temozolomide or both. All receptors come from a woman aged 35 to 49 with glioma. CDR3s include the opening cysteine and the closing phenylalanine or tryptophan. D genes are given only for firm matches. Size is omitted from some rows. Given values are once, few, many or a class for expanded clones.

D: TRBD1; J: TRBJ1-2; V: TRBV5-4; size: NA; DNA: TGTGCCAGCAGCCCCTCGGTAGTTACAGGGGGCCTCTATGGCTACACCTTC; CDR3: CASSPSVVTGGLYGYTF
D: TRBD1; J: TRBJ1-3; V: TRBV7-9; size: NA; DNA: TGTGCCAGCAGCTCCCAGACAGGGGGCTCGTCTGGAAACACCATATATTTT; CDR3: CASSSQTGGSSGNTIYF
D: TRBD1; J: TRBJ1-4; V: TRBV14; size: NA; DNA: TGTGCCAGCAGCCGGGGACAGAATGAAAAACTGTTTTTT; CDR3: CASSRGQNEKLFF
D: NA; J: TRBJ1-2; V: TRBV4-1; size: NA; DNA: TGCGCCAGCAGCCAAGATAACGGGGCGGGCGGCTACACCTTC; CDR3: CASSQDNGAGGYTF
D: TRBD1; J: TRBJ1-1; V: TRBV7-9; size: NA; DNA: TGTGCCAGCAGCCCGTCGTCAGGGGGAAGGTGGACTGAAGCTTTCTTT; CDR3: CASSPSSGGRWTEAFF
D: TRBD1; J: TRBJ1-1; V: TRBV7-8; size: NA; DNA: TGTGCCAGCAGCCCAGGGGGTACGAACACTGAAGCTTTCTTT; CDR3: CASSPGGTNTEAFF
D: TRBD1; J: TRBJ2-7; V: TRBV13; size: NA; DNA: TGTGCCAGCAGCGATAGACAGGGGACTTACGAGCAGTACTTC; CDR3: CASSDRQGTYEQYF
D: TRBD1; J: TRBJ1-6; V: TRBV2; size: NA; DNA: TGTGCCAGCACCGCGGACAGGGTAAGACCCCTCCACTTT; CDR3: CASTADRVRPLHF
D: NA; J: TRBJ2-7; V: TRBV27; size: NA; DNA: TGTGCCAGCAGTTTACGGGGAAAAAACGAGCAGTACTTC; CDR3: CASSLRGKNEQYF
D: NA; J: TRBJ2-7; V: TRBV2; size: NA; DNA: TGTGCCAGCAGTGAAGAGAAGGGGAATACTTACGAGCAGTACTTC; CDR3: CASSEEKGNTYEQYF
D: NA; J: TRBJ2-4; V: TRBV18; size: NA; DNA: TGTGCCAGCTCACCGGGTGGATCCCCGGCCAAAAACATTCAGTACTTC; CDR3: CASSPGGSPAKNIQYF
D: TRBD2; J: TRBJ2-4; V: TRBV27; size: NA; DNA: TGTGCCAGCAGTTTATCGGGGAGGGGAAACATTCAGTACTTC; CDR3: CASSLSGRGNIQYF
D: TRBD2; J: TRBJ2-4; V: TRBV2; size: NA; DNA: TGTGCCAGCAGGCTGACTAGCGGGGGGTCCCTAGCCAAAAACATTCAGTACTTC; CDR3: CASRLTSGGSLAKNIQYF
D: NA; J: TRBJ2-2; V: TRBV5-1; size: NA; DNA: TGCGCCAGCAGCCCGGGGGCAGGGCAAGGCGGGGAGCTGTTTTTT; CDR3: CASSPGAGQGGELFF
D: NA; J: TRBJ1-6; V: TRBV4-1; size: NA; DNA: TGCGCCAGCAGCCAAGAAACAACCGGATATAATTCACCCCTCCACTTT; CDR3: CASSQETTGYNSPLHF
D: NA; J: TRBJ2-2; V: TRBV7-7; size: NA; DNA: TGTGCTAGCAGCTTAGAGTCCCGACGGAGCGGGGAGCTGTTTTTT; CDR3: CASSLESRRSGELFF
D: NA; J: TRBJ1-6; V: TRBV4-1; size: NA; DNA: TGCGCCAGCAGCCAAGATGTGGGGTTAAGGTCACCCCTCCACTTT; CDR3: CASSQDVGLRSPLHF
D: NA; J: TRBJ2-5; V: TRBV5-1; size: few; DNA: TGCGCCAGCAGCTTGACGGGAGAAGAGACCCAGTACTTC; CDR3: CASSLTGEETQYF
D: TRBD2; J: TRBJ2-3; V: TRBV4-3; size: NA; DNA: TGCGCCAGCAGCCATAGAGAGGCTAGCGGGGTATTCACAGATACGCAGTATTTT; CDR3: CASSHREASGVFTDTQYF
D: TRBD1; J: TRBJ1-2; V: TRBV4-1; size: NA; DNA: TGCGCCAGCAGCCAAGCCATATCGGGACAGAGTTTCTATGGCTACACCTTC; CDR3: CASSQAISGQSFYGYTF
D: NA; J: TRBJ1-2; V: TRBV13; size: NA; DNA: TGTGCCAGCAGCTTAAAGGGGAACTATGGCTACACCTTC; CDR3: CASSLKGNYGYTF
D: NA; J: TRBJ1-2; V: TRBV10-1; size: NA; DNA: TGCGCCAGCAGTGAGTTTAAGGGGCATGGCTACACCTTC; CDR3: CASSEFKGHGYTF
D: TRBD2; J: TRBJ2-1; V: TRBV9; size: NA; DNA: TGTGCCAGCAGCGGTCTAGCGGAGGTAAACAATGAGCAGTTCTTC; CDR3: CASSGLAEVNNEQFF
D: NA; J: TRBJ1-2; V: TRBV10-3; size: NA; DNA: TGTGCCATCAGTGATCTGGTACCGGACAGTACACTATGCTACACCTTC; CDR3: CAISDLVPDSTLCYTF
D: NA; J: TRBJ1-2; V: TRBV7-9; size: NA; DNA: TGTGCCAGCAGCGCCCTGGCCGAGGGTGGTGGCTACACCTTC; CDR3: CASSALAEGGGYTF
D: NA; J: TRBJ1-1; V: TRBV11-3; size: NA; DNA: TGTGCCAGCAGCCCGGGGGGGCGGGGTTTGAACACTGAAGCTTTCTTT; CDR3: CASSPGGRGLNTEAFF
D: NA; J: TRBJ2-7; V: TRBV5-1; size: once; DNA: TGCGCCAGCAGCCCTTCGGTGAACGAGCAGTACTTC; CDR3: CASSPSVNEQYF
D: NA; J: TRBJ2-7; V: TRBV29-1; size: NA; DNA: TGCAGCGTCGCCTGTTTTGGTTGTGCTGGCTGGAGGCATGCCTACGAGCAGTACTTC; CDR3: CSVACFGCAGWRHAYEQYF
D: NA; J: TRBJ1-1; V: TRBV2; size: few; DNA: TGTGCCAGCAGTGCAGAGGGGCCCGACACTGAAGCTTTCTTT; CDR3: CASSAEGPDTEAFF
D: TRBD1; J: TRBJ1-6; V: TRBV7-8; size: few; DNA: TGTGCCAGCAGCTTAGATATCAGGGGGACGGATTCACCCCTCCACTTT; CDR3: CASSLDIRGTDSPLHF
D: NA; J: TRBJ1-2; V: TRBV6-1; size: NA; DNA: TGTGCCAGCAGTGAAGCGACGGGAGGCTACACCTTC; CDR3: CASSEATGGYTF
D: NA; J: TRBJ1-5; V: TRBV30; size: NA; DNA: TGTGCCTGGAGTGTACGGGGAGGAGGCAATCAGCCCCAGCATTTT; CDR3: CAWSVRGGGNQPQHF
D: TRBD1; J: TRBJ1-5; V: TRBV5-6; size: once; DNA: TGTGCCAGCAGCTTGGGGACAGGGAGGCGCAATCAGCCCCAGCATTTT; CDR3: CASSLGTGRRNQPQHF
D: NA; J: TRBJ1-2; V: TRBV5-1; size: NA; DNA: TGCGCCAGCAGCTTAGAGGACGGGGGAGGCTACACCTTC; CDR3: CASSLEDGGGYTF
D: NA; J: TRBJ1-2; V: TRBV19; size: NA; DNA: TGTGCCAGTACCACAAACGGACGGAACTATGGCTACACCTTC; CDR3: CASTTNGRNYGYTF
D: NA; J: TRBJ2-1; V: TRBV9; size: NA; DNA: TGTGCCAGCAGCCTGGGCGGCGGGTCCAATGAGCAGTTCTTC; CDR3: CASSLGGGSNEQFF
D: NA; J: TRBJ1-5; V: TRBV2; size: few; DNA: TGTGCCAGCAGTGTACAGATCAATCAGCCCCAGCATTTT; CDR3: CASSVQINQPQHF
D: NA; J: TRBJ1-2; V: TRBV29-1; size: NA; DNA: TGCAGCGTTGGCGGCAGCTATGGCTACACCTTC; CDR3: CSVGGSYGYTF
D: NA; J: TRBJ2-7; V: TRBV5-1; size: NA; DNA: TGCGCCAGCAGCTTGGCCTCAAGGGGAACCCCCACCCCCTACGAGCAGTACTTC; CDR3: CASSLASRGTPTPYEQYF
D: NA; J: TRBJ2-7; V: TRBV2; size: NA; DNA: TGTGCCAGCACCGAGCAGTACTTC; CDR3: CASTEQYF
D: NA; J: TRBJ1-1; V: TRBV7-2; size: NA; DNA: TGTGCCAGCAGCTTCGGCCAGGGGAATTGGTGGAACACTGAAGCTTTCTTT; CDR3: CASSFGQGNWWNTEAFF
D: TRBD1; J: TRBJ1-4; V: TRBV30; size: once; DNA: TGTGCCTGGCGCAGGGGGGACGAAAAACTGTTTTTT; CDR3: CAWRRGDEKLFF
D: TRBD1; J: TRBJ2-5; V: TRBV4-1; size: NA; DNA: TGCGCCAGCAGCCAAGGGTGGCCGGACAGGGGTATGGAGACCCAGTACTTC; CDR3: CASSQGWPDRGMETQYF
D: NA; J: TRBJ2-3; V: TRBV6-1; size: NA; DNA: TGTGCCAGCACCCTAAGACAGTACAAGACAGATACGCAGTATTTT; CDR3: CASTLRQYKTDTQYF
D: NA; J: TRBJ2-1; V: TRBV10-3; size: NA; DNA: TGTGCCGTCCTGGCCCACAATGAGCAGTTCTTC; CDR3: CAVLAHNEQFF
D: NA; J: TRBJ2-7; V: TRBV9; size: NA; DNA: TGTGCCAGCAGCGTAGCTACGACTAGCGAGCAGTACTTC; CDR3: CASSVATTSEQYF
D: NA; J: TRBJ1-1; V: TRBV5-6; size: once; DNA: TGTGCCAGCAGCTTGAGGGGGGCTTACACTGAAGCTTTCTTT; CDR3: CASSLRGAYTEAFF
D: NA; J: TRBJ2-7; V: TRBV27; size: NA; DNA: TGTGCCAGTGGCGAGGTCATGTACGAGCAGTACTTC; CDR3: CASGEVMYEQYF
D: NA; J: TRBJ1-6; V: TRBV9; size: NA; DNA: TGTGCCAGCAGCGCCCCATTTCCCCTCCACTTT; CDR3: CASSAPFPLHF
D: NA; J: TRBJ1-2; V: TRBV19; size: few; DNA: TGTGCCAGTAGTATCATCCGGACAGATCAAGATGGCTACACCTTC; CDR3: CASSIIRTDQDGYTF
D: NA; J: TRBJ1-1; V: TRBV10-3; size: few; DNA: TGTGCCATCAGTGAGTCACCAGCGGACACTGAAGCTTTCTTT; CDR3: CAISESPADTEAFF
D: TRBD2; J: TRBJ2-1; V: TRBV4-2; size: NA; DNA: TGTGCCAGCAGCCAAGATCCAGACCTAAGCGGGGGATACCACAATGAGCAGTTCTTC; CDR3: CASSQDPDLSGGYHNEQFF
D: NA; J: TRBJ2-7; V: TRBV30; size: once; DNA: TGTGCCTTACTCCTCCAGGGTCTCCCCTACGAGCAGTACTTC; CDR3: CALLLQGLPYEQYF
D: TRBD2; J: TRBJ2-1; V: TRBV19; size: NA; DNA: TGTGCCAGTAGTACGGTTAGCGGGGGCAATGAGCAGTTCTTC; CDR3: CASSTVSGGNEQFF
D: NA; J: TRBJ1-1; V: TRBV5-1; size: few; DNA: TGCGCCAGCAGAACCGGGCCGCAGAACACTGAAGCTTTCTTT; CDR3: CASRTGPQNTEAFF
D: NA; J: TRBJ1-1; V: TRBV7-9; size: NA; DNA: TGTGCCAGCGGTATTATCATGAACACTGAAGCTTTCTTT; CDR3: CASGIIMNTEAFF
D: NA; J: TRBJ1-1; V: TRBV29-1; size: NA; DNA: TGCAGCGTGGCCCCGGGACCGGCGAACACTGAAGCTTTCTTT; CDR3: CSVAPGPANTEAFF
D: NA; J: TRBJ1-1; V: TRBV5-1; size: NA; DNA: TGCGCCAGCAGACGGGGGGCATCCAGGGGGAACACTGAAGCTTTCTTT; CDR3: CASRRGASRGNTEAFF
D: TRBD1; J: TRBJ1-1; V: TRBV6-5; size: NA; DNA: TGTGCCAGCAGTCGACAGGGAACGGTCACTGAAGCTTTCTTT; CDR3: CASSRQGTVTEAFF
D: NA; J: TRBJ2-3; V: TRBV13; size: NA; DNA: TGTGCCAGCAGCTTCGACAGGACGGGTAACACAGATACGCAGTATTTT; CDR3: CASSFDRTGNTDTQYF